This T cell receptor beta chain was captured in a study of early T cells in non-severe SARS-CoV-2 infection. Study overall: The input, bulk RNA from unsorted whole blood, was sequenced, and chains were unpaired.

At least ten counts were recorded for this clonotype. Antigen unknown. Study-wide points: Comparison of clonotypes with VDJdb favored anti-spike CD8 responses while missing private and CD4 specificities.

Unique molecular identifiers were affixed to single, distinct cDNA molecules. One entry per CDR3 protein results from TCRdb running MiXCR on the 5' RACE reads. The sample carries roughly 48,000 distinct CDR3 sequences, 3.5% to 5% recorded once. The sequence was collected from an adult who was a healthcare worker with PCR-confirmed SARS-CoV-2 infection or an uninfected control (not recorded which). Input material: whole blood.

The CDR3 is CASSTGIDTQYF. The CDR3, as DNA: TGTGCCAGCAGTACCGGAATCGATACGCAGTATTTT. J is TRBJ2-3 and V is TRBV12-3 or TRBV12-4; D is unresolved. The V gene lost 5 bases and the J gene lost 6 bases, with 9 bases spanning the gap. CDR3 length equals 12 residues.